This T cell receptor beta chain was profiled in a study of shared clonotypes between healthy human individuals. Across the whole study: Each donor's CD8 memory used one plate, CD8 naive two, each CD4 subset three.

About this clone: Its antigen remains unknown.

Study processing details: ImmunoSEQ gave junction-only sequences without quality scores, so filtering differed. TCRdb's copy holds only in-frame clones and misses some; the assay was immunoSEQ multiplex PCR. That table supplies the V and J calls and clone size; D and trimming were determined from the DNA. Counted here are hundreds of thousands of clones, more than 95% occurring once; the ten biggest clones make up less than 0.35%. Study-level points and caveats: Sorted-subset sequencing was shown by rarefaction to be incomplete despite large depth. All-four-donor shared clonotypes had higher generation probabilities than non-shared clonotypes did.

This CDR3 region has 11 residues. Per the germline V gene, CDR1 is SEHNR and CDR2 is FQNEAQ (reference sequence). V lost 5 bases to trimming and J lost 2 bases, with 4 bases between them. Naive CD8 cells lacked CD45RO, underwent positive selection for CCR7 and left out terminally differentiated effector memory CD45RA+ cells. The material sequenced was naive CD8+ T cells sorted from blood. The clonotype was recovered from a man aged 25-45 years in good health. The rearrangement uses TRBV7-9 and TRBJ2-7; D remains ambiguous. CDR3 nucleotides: TGTGCCAGCAGCGGGCCCTACGAGCAGTACTTC. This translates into CASSGPYEQYF. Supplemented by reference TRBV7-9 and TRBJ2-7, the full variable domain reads DTGVSQNPRHKITKRGQNVTFRCDPISEHNRLYWYRQTLGQGPEFLTYFQNEAQLEKSRLLSDRFSAERPKGSFSTLEIQRTEQGDSAMYLCASSGPYEQYFGPGTRLTVT.